These T cell receptor beta chains were read from a single sample in a study of blood T cell repertoires in COVID-19. The assay was immunoSEQ multiplex PCR, and TCRdb's table has in-frame clones only and misses some. The sample yields under 350,000 clones, approximately 90% seen once. The sequenced sample was peripheral blood. All receptors derive from a woman in her 30s with COVID-19, enrolled during active disease. The conserved cysteine and the conserved F or W are not part of the CDR3 here.

cdr3_aa: ASSPAGVNNEQF
j_call: TRBJ2-1
v_call: TRBV19

cdr3_aa: ASRPGQGNTEAF
j_call: TRBJ1-1
v_call: TRBV6-5

cdr3_aa: ASSPGGPGDRKSPLH
j_call: TRBJ1-6
v_call: TRBV21-1

cdr3_aa: ASSQKGTVTNYGYT
j_call: TRBJ1-2
v_call: TRBV5-1

cdr3_aa: ASSLTQGNNSPLH
j_call: TRBJ1-6
v_call: TRBV5-5

cdr3_aa: ASSLGFEAF
j_call: TRBJ1-1
v_call: TRBV28

cdr3_aa: SVAGVTEAF
j_call: TRBJ1-1
v_call: TRBV29-1

cdr3_aa: ASSLVLGDTGELF
j_call: TRBJ2-2
v_call: TRBV5-1

cdr3_aa: ASSTTGAYNEQF
j_call: TRBJ2-1
v_call: TRBV11-3

cdr3_aa: ASSSSSGSYNEQF
j_call: TRBJ2-1
v_call: TRBV27

cdr3_aa: ASSEVGAAFGELF
j_call: TRBJ2-2
v_call: TRBV10-1

cdr3_aa: ASSLDGETF
j_call: TRBJ1-1
v_call: TRBV6-5

cdr3_aa: ASSQDRQAGEAYGYT
j_call: TRBJ1-2
v_call: TRBV4-1

cdr3_aa: ASTHRGPPSGANVLT
j_call: TRBJ2-6
v_call: TRBV9

cdr3_aa: ASSPTGGAGEKLF
j_call: TRBJ1-4
v_call: TRBV28

cdr3_aa: ASSSSTGNTEAF
j_call: TRBJ1-1
v_call: TRBV5-1

cdr3_aa: ATRQESYEQY
j_call: TRBJ2-7
v_call: TRBV11-2

cdr3_aa: ASRTGGSLYEQY
j_call: TRBJ2-7
v_call: TRBV6-5

cdr3_aa: ASSPSGQGWSSGNTIY
j_call: TRBJ1-3
v_call: TRBV5-1

cdr3_aa: ASSLGGTSTYEQY
j_call: TRBJ2-7
v_call: TRBV7-2

cdr3_aa: AWRGGLAGAYNEQF
j_call: TRBJ2-1
v_call: TRBV30

cdr3_aa: ASSYPGGSSYEQY
j_call: TRBJ2-7
v_call: TRBV6-6

cdr3_aa: SACADSHSGNTIY
j_call: TRBJ1-3
v_call: TRBV20-1

cdr3_aa: ASSLAVGHSGNTIY
j_call: TRBJ1-3
v_call: TRBV5-1

cdr3_aa: ASRGQGAANTEAF
j_call: TRBJ1-1
v_call: TRBV28

cdr3_aa: ASSRQTGLNYGYT
j_call: TRBJ1-2
v_call: TRBV3-1/TRBV3-2

cdr3_aa: ASSSIRGTRSEQF
j_call: TRBJ2-1
v_call: TRBV28

cdr3_aa: ASSLGTGDRYEQY
j_call: TRBJ2-7
v_call: TRBV7-6

cdr3_aa: ATSDPSGRPVNEQF
j_call: TRBJ2-1
v_call: TRBV24-1

cdr3_aa: ASSEGTGGSYEQY
j_call: TRBJ2-7
v_call: TRBV6-1

cdr3_aa: ASSLPIKENYGYT
j_call: TRBJ1-2
v_call: TRBV7-2

cdr3_aa: ASSLRGRGGYNEQF
j_call: TRBJ2-1
v_call: TRBV27

cdr3_aa: ASSSTSGKPYEQY
j_call: TRBJ2-7
v_call: TRBV19

cdr3_aa: ASSLYAGGIETQY
j_call: TRBJ2-5
v_call: TRBV28

cdr3_aa: ASSFPGTGIHNEQF
j_call: TRBJ2-1
v_call: TRBV5-1

cdr3_aa: ASSSPGEKLF
j_call: TRBJ1-4
v_call: TRBV5-1

cdr3_aa: ASSKYGTGDYEQY
j_call: TRBJ2-7
v_call: TRBV6-2/TRBV6-3

cdr3_aa: ASSSPAAGSTDTQY
j_call: TRBJ2-3
v_call: TRBV11-1

cdr3_aa: ASSVAPGNQPQH
j_call: TRBJ1-5
v_call: TRBV9

cdr3_aa: AWSVQLSYEQY
j_call: TRBJ2-7
v_call: TRBV30

cdr3_aa: ASSPPTSGRAQETQY
j_call: TRBJ2-5
v_call: TRBV28

cdr3_aa: ASSSRLAGVGEQY
j_call: TRBJ2-7
v_call: TRBV5-4

cdr3_aa: ASGAGERPNTEAF
j_call: TRBJ1-1
v_call: TRBV25-1

cdr3_aa: ASSPLGNTEAF
j_call: TRBJ1-1
v_call: TRBV5-1

cdr3_aa: SARSLETQY
j_call: TRBJ2-5
v_call: TRBV20-1

cdr3_aa: ASSLAGVGTEAF
j_call: TRBJ1-1
v_call: TRBV5-4

cdr3_aa: ASSLGPWSNQPQH
j_call: TRBJ1-5
v_call: TRBV18

cdr3_aa: ATSGTVAGVYNEQF
j_call: TRBJ2-1
v_call: TRBV24-1

cdr3_aa: ATSDPLRDEQF
j_call: TRBJ2-1
v_call: TRBV24-1

cdr3_aa: SASGRNQPQH
j_call: TRBJ1-5
v_call: TRBV20-1

cdr3_aa: ASSLRGLAVPGGYNEQF
j_call: TRBJ2-1
v_call: TRBV7-3

cdr3_aa: ASSPHPPQVGEQF
j_call: TRBJ2-1
v_call: TRBV18

cdr3_aa: ASSLALREGRDTEAF
j_call: TRBJ1-1
v_call: TRBV7-8

cdr3_aa: ASSQGRNEQF
j_call: TRBJ2-1
v_call: TRBV19

cdr3_aa: ASSNTVDSPLH
j_call: TRBJ1-6
v_call: TRBV6-5

cdr3_aa: ASSPVARDTPGLAILSSYNEQF
j_call: TRBJ2-1
v_call: TRBV18

cdr3_aa: ASRQQGTYGYT
j_call: TRBJ1-2
v_call: TRBV2

cdr3_aa: ASSLDLSRGETQY
j_call: TRBJ2-5
v_call: TRBV5-5

cdr3_aa: ASSRVAGVGGNTIY
j_call: TRBJ1-3
v_call: TRBV7-8

cdr3_aa: ATRLGADEKLF
j_call: TRBJ1-4
v_call: TRBV25-1